This T cell receptor (beta chain) was recorded in a study of blood T cell repertoires in COVID-19. Turning to the study itself: COVID-19 samples collected from the United States, Italy and Spain covered acute and convalescent phases. PBMCs, B-cell-depleted T cells, or T cells were the source of the cDNA or gDNA that made up the material.

Only a few counts were recorded for this clone. V lost 1 base to trimming and J lost 6 bases; unmatched junction nucleotides: 8. The V gene's germline CDR1 is LNHNV and CDR2 YYDKDF (reference sequence). The CDR3 length is 15 residues. Per the original methods: Reference gene primer amplification gave estimated nucleated cell counts. Assay used: immunoSEQ multiplex PCR; TCRdb lists only in-frame clones, some missing. Clonal size and the V and J genes are those of that table, whereas D and trimming came from the DNA. Among under 130,000 clones listed, around 79% were seen once. The rearrangement links TRBV15 to TRBJ2-7; TRBD2 aligns across 8 bases. The sample comprised peripheral blood. This TCR derives from a man aged 65 to 85 with active or convalescent COVID-19. The CDR3 bases are TGTGCCACCAGCAGAGGAGGAGCGGGGGACTTCGAGCAGTACTTC. It yields the protein CATSRGGAGDFEQYF.